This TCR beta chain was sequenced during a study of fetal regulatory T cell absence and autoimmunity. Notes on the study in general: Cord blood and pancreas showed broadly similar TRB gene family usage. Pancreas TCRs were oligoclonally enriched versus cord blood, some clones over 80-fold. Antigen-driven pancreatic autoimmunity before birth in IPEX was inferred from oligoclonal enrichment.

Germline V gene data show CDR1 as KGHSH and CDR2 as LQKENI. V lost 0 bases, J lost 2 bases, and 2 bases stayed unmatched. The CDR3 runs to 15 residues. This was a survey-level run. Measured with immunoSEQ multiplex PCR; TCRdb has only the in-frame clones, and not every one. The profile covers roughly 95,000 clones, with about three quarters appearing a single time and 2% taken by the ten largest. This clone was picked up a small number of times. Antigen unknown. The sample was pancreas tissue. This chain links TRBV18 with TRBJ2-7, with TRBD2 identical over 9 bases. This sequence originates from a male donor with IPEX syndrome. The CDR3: CASSPPAGGPYEQYF. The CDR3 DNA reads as TGTGCCAGCTCACCACCGGCGGGGGGGCCCTACGAGCAGTACTTC.